Following are 31 T cell receptor beta chains from one sample sequenced in a study of CD8 T cells in Susac syndrome. When the RNA was reverse transcribed, random hexamers were used with an input of 0.5 to 1 ug. MiXCR was run by TCRdb on the immunoSEQ multiplex PCR reads, yielding one entry per CDR3 protein. The table shows around 280,000 distinct CDR3 sequences, with about 92% occurring only once. The source material was CD4+ T cells from PBMCs. These receptors all come from a human donor with multiple sclerosis.

The chain employs TRBV29-1 and TRBJ2-1; TRBD2 aligns across 8 bases. Unmatched junction bases numbered 12, after V lost 1 base and J lost 7 bases. CDR1 is SQVTM, CDR2 ANQGSEA, per germline. The CDR3 covers 16 residues. In DNA form, the CDR3 reads TGCAGCGTTGAAGGAATAAGCGGGAGCGGGGCGAATGAGCAGTTCTTC. Protein sequence: CSVEGISGSGANEQFF.

This chain uses TRBV23-1 with TRBJ2-4; perhaps D is TRBD1 or TRBD2 (5 bases each). TRBV23-1 is treated as an ORF (open reading frame) with a function not yet certain. V dropped 2 bases and J dropped 0 bases, with 17 bases sitting between them. This CDR3 contains 18 residues. Here the CDR3 reads CASSQGTLGELAKNIQYF. The CDR3 nucleotides are TGCGCCAGCAGTCAAGGGACGCTAGGGGAACTAGCCAAAAACATTCAGTACTTC.

This chain joins TRBV5-1 and TRBJ2-2, with D possibly being TRBD1 (6 bases). The germline CDR1 and CDR2 sequences are SGHRS and YFSETQ. Deletions cut 4 bases from V and 4 bases from J, with 17 bases between. CDR3 length equals 16 residues. CDR3 nucleotide sequence: TGCGCCAGCAGCCGGGACATAGGAACCCTCACCGGGGAGCTGTTTTTT. Translation gives CASSRDIGTLTGELFF.

V and J are TRBV11-2 and TRBJ2-1, with D tentatively TRBD2 (7 bases). There are 12 residues in the CDR3. Germline CDR1 and CDR2: SGHAT and FQNNGV. V lost 11 bases to trimming and J lost 0 bases, with 8 bases between them. CDR3 sequence: CAGGASYNEQFF. CDR3 in DNA: TGTGCCGGGGGGGCCTCCTACAATGAGCAGTTCTTC.

This chain connects TRBV5-5 to TRBJ2-5; D could derive from TRBD1 or TRBD2 (5 bases each). V was pared by 4 bases and J by 4 bases, with 14 bases between. This CDR3 has 14 amino acids. Germline CDR1 and CDR2: SGHKS and YYEKEE (reference sequence). The DNA for the CDR3 is TGTGCCAGCAGCCCGGGACCCCGGGGAGAGACCCAGTACTTC. It codes for CASSPGPRGETQYF.

V usage is TRBV20-1 and J usage is TRBJ1-2; TRBD1 is a possible D gene (5 bases). This CDR3 spans 15 amino acids. Deletions cut 7 bases from V and 0 bases from J, with 18 bases between. Looked up from germline, CDR1 is DFQATT and CDR2 is SNEGSKA (reference sequence). CDR3 sequence: CSVKGQGTANYGYTF. In nucleotides, the CDR3 is TGCAGTGTTAAAGGTCAGGGAACAGCTAACTATGGCTACACCTTC.

The gene calls are TRBV19 and TRBJ1-5; D not certain. The CDR3 has 15 residues. Germline V gene sequence: CDR1 LNHDA, CDR2 SQIVND (reference sequence). V was clipped by 5 bases and J by 3 bases, with 14 bases between them. The CDR3 sequence: CASSSRSGPNQPQHF. The CDR3 DNA reads TGTGCCAGTAGTTCGCGCAGTGGCCCCAATCAGCCCCAGCATTTT.

The genes are TRBV5-1 and TRBJ2-3; 8 bases align to TRBD1. The CDR3 length is 16 residues. Germline CDR1 reads SGHRS; CDR2 reads YFSETQ. V trimming: 4 bases; J trimming: 2 bases; junction bases outside the gene matches: 9. The CDR3 bases are TGCGCCAGCAGCCAACAGGGGGACCTTTACACAGATACGCAGTATTTT. It codes for CASSQQGDLYTDTQYF.

This chain links TRBV5-6 with TRBJ2-1; 8 nucleotides line up with TRBD2. This CDR3 contains 16 residues. Unmatched junction bases numbered 11, after V lost 5 bases and J lost 4 bases. The germline V gene encodes CDR1 SGHDT and CDR2 YYEEEE. CDR3 DNA: TGTGCCAGCAGTACGGACCGGGGGGGCTTATACAATGAGCAGTTCTTC. It encodes CASSTDRGGLYNEQFF.

The rearrangement joins TRBV19 to TRBJ1-4, with D perhaps TRBD1 (5 bases). The CDR3 extends over 14 amino acids. Deletions cut 5 bases from V and 4 bases from J, with 11 bases between. CDR1 and CDR2 from the germline V gene are LNHDA and SQIVND (reference sequence). CDR3 in amino acids: CASSPRQRNEKLFF. CDR3 nucleotide sequence: TGTGCCAGTAGTCCCCGACAGCGTAATGAAAAACTGTTTTTT.

This rearrangement joins TRBV7-2 to TRBJ2-6; maybe TRBD1 (6 bases). The V gene's germline CDR1 is SGHTA and CDR2 FQGNSA. This CDR3 is built from 17 residues. Between the trimmed V and J ends, which lost 2 bases and 0 bases, there was a span of 11 bases. This chain's CDR3 is CASSLRRGTSGANVLTF. The CDR3 DNA reads TGTGCCAGCAGCTTAAGAAGGGGGACCTCTGGGGCCAACGTCCTGACTTTC.

V is TRBV5-4 and J is TRBJ2-1; D is unresolved. The ends were cut back, 4 bases at V and 5 bases at J, with 19 bases in the middle. The CDR3 has 16 amino acids. In germline, CDR1 is SGHNT, CDR2 YYREEE (reference sequence). The CDR3 here is CASSPKGGRINNEQFF. As DNA, the CDR3 is TGTGCCAGCAGCCCGAAGGGCGGTAGGATAAACAATGAGCAGTTCTTC.

Regarding this clonotype: An end of the junction differs from the germline gene, which may be a read error. This rearrangement joins TRBV5-1 to TRBJ2-1; 7 bases match TRBD2. Looked up from germline, CDR1 is SGHRS and CDR2 is YFSETQ. CDR3 length equals 12 residues. CDR3 nucleotides: TGCGCCAGCAGATTGGTGCTAGGACTAGGGGTCTTC. It encodes CASRLVLGLGVF.

The V gene is TRBV2, the J gene TRBJ2-6; 8 positions agree with TRBD1. CDR1 and CDR2 (germline): SNHLY, FYNNEI. After removal of 8 bases from V and 3 bases from J, the junction contained 12 bases not matched to a gene. This CDR3 comprises 17 residues. The CDR3 loop reads CASEDRGGYYGANVLTF. DNA for the CDR3: TGTGCCAGCGAAGACAGGGGAGGATATTATGGGGCCAACGTCCTGACTTTC.

Only one count was recorded for this clonotype. V gene TRBV12-3 or TRBV12-4 combines with J gene TRBJ2-7, with a weak D call TRBD2 (6 bases). The CDR3 contains 16 residues. V shed 2 bases and J shed 3 bases, with 17 bases lying between them. In DNA form, the CDR3 reads TGTGCCAGCAGTTTACTCAGCACGCAGGGACTCTACGAGCAGTACTTC. Translating it yields CASSLLSTQGLYEQYF.

This clonotype was observed a few times. The chain uses TRBV11-2 and TRBJ2-1, with D maybe TRBD2 (5 bases). V lost 1 base to trimming and J lost 4 bases, with 8 bases between them. Germline V lookup: CDR1 SGHAT, CDR2 FQNNGV. This CDR3 has 14 amino acids. The CDR3 DNA reads as TGTGCCAGCAGCTTAGCGGGATTGTACAATGAGCAGTTCTTC. Translating gives CASSLAGLYNEQFF. Combining the CDR3 with reference TRBV11-2 and TRBJ2-1 gives the whole variable domain EAGVAQSPRYKIIEKRQSVAFWCNPISGHATLYWYQQILGQGPKLLIQFQNNGVVDDSQLPKDRFSAERLKGVDSTLKIQPAKLEDSAVYLCASSLAGLYNEQFFGPGTRLTVL.

The chain links TRBV20-1 to TRBJ2-7; no clear D gene. In germline, CDR1 is DFQATT, CDR2 SNEGSKA (reference sequence). V was cut by 1 base and J by 4 bases, with 17 bases left in between. The CDR3 runs to 15 residues. CDR3 protein: CSARAAASRTYEQYF. CDR3 nucleotides: TGCAGTGCTAGAGCGGCAGCCTCAAGAACTTACGAGCAGTACTTC.

The chain is built from TRBV30 and TRBJ2-1, with 8 bases lining up with TRBD2. The germline V gene encodes CDR1 GTSNPN and CDR2 SVGIG (reference sequence). The CDR3 consists of 14 residues. V dropped 4 bases and J dropped 6; count of bases not matched to a gene: 8. The CDR3 protein is CAWNARGGPNEQFF. The CDR3 DNA sequence: TGTGCCTGGAACGCTCGCGGGGGGCCCAATGAGCAGTTCTTC.

CDR3 amino acids: CASSHQGVGFQETQYF. The CDR3 nucleotides read TGTGCCAGCAGTCACCAAGGGGTCGGTTTCCAAGAGACCCAGTACTTC. This rearrangement joins TRBV12-3 or TRBV12-4 to TRBJ2-5; D is perhaps TRBD1 (5 bases). The germline V and J ends were trimmed by 5 bases and 1 base, with 17 bases remaining between them. This CDR3 spans 16 amino acids.

V is TRBV19 and J is TRBJ1-2; 11 bases align to TRBD1. V shed 6 bases and J 6 bases; nucleotides not matched to a gene: 6. Per the germline V gene, CDR1 is LNHDA and CDR2 is SQIVND (reference sequence). This CDR3 is built from 14 residues. Here the CDR3 reads CASSGQGAVDGYTF. In DNA, the CDR3 is TGTGCCAGTAGCGGACAGGGGGCTGTTGATGGCTACACCTTC.

V and J are TRBV5-1 and TRBJ2-3; the D gene is possibly TRBD2 (5 bases). The length of the CDR3 is 15 residues. V dropped 0 bases and J dropped 4 bases, with 12 bases sitting between them. From germline, CDR1 is SGHRS and CDR2 YFSETQ. CDR3 in DNA: TGCGCCAGCAGCTTGGGCCACGGGGTTGCAGATACGCAGTATTTT. Its translation is CASSLGHGVADTQYF.

The rearrangement links TRBV6-2 or TRBV6-3 to TRBJ2-2; TRBD2 matches 9 bases. Germline V gene sequence: CDR1 MNHEY, CDR2 SVGEGT. The V segment lost 8 bases and the J segment 2 bases; nucleotides outside the gene matches: 6. This CDR3 is built from 15 residues. In DNA form, the CDR3 reads TGTGCCAGCCTCTTAGCGGGGGCTAACACCGGGGAGCTGTTTTTT. It translates to CASLLAGANTGELFF.

V gene TRBV30 combines with J gene TRBJ2-3, with a tentative D call TRBD2 (5 bases). Germline V gene data show CDR1 as GTSNPN and CDR2 as SVGIG (reference sequence). The CDR3 extends over 14 amino acids. V lost 5 bases, J lost 0 bases, and 12 bases lay in between. Here the CDR3 DNA reads TGTGCCTGGTCAGCGGTGTCTAGCACAGATACGCAGTATTTT. As protein: CAWSAVSSTDTQYF.

The V gene is TRBV24-1, the J gene TRBJ2-1; D may be TRBD1 or TRBD2 (6 bases each). Germline V gene data show CDR1 as KGHDR and CDR2 as SFDVKD. The V gene lost 3 bases and the J gene lost 6 bases, with 17 bases spanning the gap. CDR3 length: 16 residues. The CDR3 protein is CATSDKTGTGANEQFF. Here the CDR3 DNA reads TGTGCCACCAGTGATAAAACAGGGACGGGAGCCAATGAGCAGTTCTTC.

This chain joins TRBV6-5 and TRBJ2-3, with TRBD1 matching over 7 bases. Trimming cost V 5 bases and J 13 bases; bases outside gene matches: 15. This CDR3 contains 14 residues. Germline V gene sequence: CDR1 MNHEY, CDR2 SVGAGI. CDR3 DNA sequence: TGTGCCAGCAGTCGACAACCCACAGGGGATTGGAAGTATTTT. Protein sequence: CASSRQPTGDWKYF.

The chain uses TRBV12-3 or TRBV12-4 and TRBJ2-3, with TRBD2 matching 7 bases. The CDR3 is 15 residues long. The V segment lost 6 bases and the J segment 1 base; nucleotides outside the gene matches: 7. The CDR3: CASSQSGVGTDTQYF. CDR3 DNA sequence: TGTGCCAGCAGCCAGAGCGGGGTCGGCACAGATACGCAGTATTTT.

The chain carries TRBV20-1 and TRBJ2-7; D is perhaps TRBD1 (5 bases). The germline V and J ends were trimmed by 3 bases and 7 bases, with 13 bases remaining between them. From germline, CDR1 is DFQATT and CDR2 SNEGSKA (reference sequence). This CDR3 comprises 12 residues. CDR3 in amino acids: CSASKPQGEQYF. In DNA, the CDR3 is TGCAGTGCTAGTAAACCCCAGGGAGAGCAGTACTTC.

This clonotype was counted once. J is TRBJ2-1 and V is TRBV29-1, with 7 nucleotides matching TRBD2. CDR1 is SQVTM, CDR2 ANQGSEA, per germline. Trimming removed 4 bases from V and 0 bases from J; junction bases left unmatched: 3. The CDR3 has 14 amino acids. The CDR3 sequence is CSVGGGSSYNEQFF. CDR3 bases: TGCAGCGTTGGTGGCGGGAGCTCCTACAATGAGCAGTTCTTC.

This clonotype was seen a single time. The rearrangement links TRBV19 to TRBJ2-1; 8 positions match TRBD1. J was trimmed by 7 bases and V by 4 bases; bases with no gene match: 9. The CDR3 runs to 15 residues. The germline CDR1 and CDR2 sequences are LNHDA and SQIVND (reference sequence). The CDR3 region has the DNA TGTGCCAGTAGTAAAACGACAGGGGTTATGAATGAGCAGTTCTTC. Its protein product is CASSKTTGVMNEQFF. The full variable domain, with the rest looked up from reference TRBV19 and TRBJ2-1, is DGGITQSPKYLFRKEGQNVTLSCEQNLNHDAMYWYRQDPGQGLRLIYYSQIVNDFQKGDIAEGYSVSREKKESFPLTVTSAQKNPTAFYLCASSKTTGVMNEQFFGPGTRLTVL.

The rearrangement joins TRBV11-2 to TRBJ1-2; no reliable D call. Trimming cost V 0 bases and J 3 bases, with 11 bases left between them. The CDR3 loop spans 15 amino acids. Germline CDR1 is SGHAT and CDR2 is FQNNGV. The CDR3 is CASSLERQPYYGYTF. The CDR3 DNA follows: TGTGCCAGCAGCTTAGAGCGGCAGCCCTACTATGGCTACACCTTC.

V and J are TRBV29-1 and TRBJ2-2; D perhaps matches TRBD1 (6 bases). Deletions cut 4 bases from V and 4 bases from J, with 13 bases between. Per germline, CDR1 SQVTM and CDR2 ANQGSEA. The length of the CDR3 is 14 residues. Here the CDR3 DNA reads TGCAGCGTTGTACTCAGGGGTGGCACCGGGGAGCTGTTTTTT. Its protein is CSVVLRGGTGELFF.